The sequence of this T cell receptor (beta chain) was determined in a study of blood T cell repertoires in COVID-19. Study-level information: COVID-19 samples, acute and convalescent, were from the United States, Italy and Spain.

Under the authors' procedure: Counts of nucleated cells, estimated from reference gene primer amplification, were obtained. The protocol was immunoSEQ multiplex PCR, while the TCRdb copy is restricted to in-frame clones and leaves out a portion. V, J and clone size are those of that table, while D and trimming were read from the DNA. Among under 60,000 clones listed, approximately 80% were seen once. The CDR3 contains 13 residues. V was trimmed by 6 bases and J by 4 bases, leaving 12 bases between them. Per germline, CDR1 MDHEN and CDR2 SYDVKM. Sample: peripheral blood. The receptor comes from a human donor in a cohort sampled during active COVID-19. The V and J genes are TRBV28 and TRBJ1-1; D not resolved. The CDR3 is CASRARVRTEAFF. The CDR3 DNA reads TGTGCCAGCAGAGCCCGGGTCCGCACTGAAGCTTTCTTT.